Below are 11 T cell receptor beta chains sequenced from a single sample in a study of shared clonotypes between healthy human individuals. CD45RO-negative CD8 cells positively selected for CCR7 made up the naive population, which excluded terminally differentiated effector memory CD45RA+ cells. Data came from immunoSEQ multiplex PCR; TCRdb stores just in-frame clones and leaves some out. The data contain about 2 million clones, approximately 95% of them singletons. The sequenced sample was naive CD8+ T cells sorted from blood. The receptors come from a man younger than 35 in good health.

This clone has just one count. The chain combines TRBV14 with TRBJ1-2; 10 bases agree with TRBD1. J was trimmed by 6 bases and V by 5 bases; bases with no gene match: 15. This CDR3 spans 17 amino acids. CDR1 is SGHDN and CDR2 is FVKESK in the germline V gene. In nucleotides, the CDR3 is TGTGCCAGCAGCGAATTAGGGGACAGGGGCCACGTGGATGGCTACACCTTC. Translation: CASSELGDRGHVDGYTF.

This clone was counted only a few times. Different DNA sequences within this sample yield the same CDR3. The chain is built from TRBV30 and TRBJ2-3; D not resolved. This CDR3 contains 11 residues. Germline CDR1 reads GTSNPN; CDR2 reads SVGIG (reference sequence). Trimming removed 0 bases at V and 4 bases at J, with 2 bases between. For the CDR3, the DNA is TGTGCCTGGAGTGTACCAGATACGCAGTATTTT. Amino acids: CAWSVPDTQYF.

This chain connects TRBV23-1 to TRBJ1-1; no clear D. TRBV23-1 is known as an ORF, though its function is uncertain. V lost 4 bases to trimming and J lost 1 base, with 7 bases between them. There are 13 residues in the CDR3. CDR3: CASSRHGNTEAFF. For the CDR3, the DNA is TGCGCCAGCAGTCGCCACGGGAACACTGAAGCTTTCTTT.

About this clone: This specimen includes other DNA sequences encoding the same CDR3. This chain links TRBV19 with TRBJ2-1; 11 positions agree with TRBD2. Germline CDR1 is LNHDA and CDR2 is SQIVND (reference sequence). The CDR3 is 15 amino acids. Trimming cost V 5 bases and J 4 bases; bases outside gene matches: 4. Written as DNA, the CDR3 is TGTGCCAGTAGTCTTGGACTAGCGGGTTACAATGAGCAGTTCTTC. Its translation: CASSLGLAGYNEQFF.

The chain carries TRBV4-3 and TRBJ2-2; D possibly corresponds to TRBD1 (7 bases). Trimming cost V 0 bases and J 6 bases, with 11 bases left between them. Looked up from germline, CDR1 is LGHNA and CDR2 is YSLEER. This CDR3 spans 15 amino acids. CDR3 region: CASSQDSRGAGELFF. CDR3 nucleotide sequence: TGCGCCAGCAGCCAAGATAGCAGGGGGGCCGGGGAGCTGTTTTTT.

This sequence joins TRBV11-3 and TRBJ2-3, with D possibly matching TRBD1 (6 bases). The germline V and J ends were trimmed by 0 bases and 2 bases, with 12 bases remaining between them. The V gene's germline CDR1 is SGHNT and CDR2 YENEEA. The CDR3 spans 16 residues. Here the CDR3 DNA reads TGTGCCAGCAGCTTAGAGGACAGAGAGTACACAGATACGCAGTATTTT. Residues: CASSLEDREYTDTQYF. The full variable domain, rest sourced from reference TRBV11-3 and TRBJ2-3, is EAGVVQSPRYKIIEKKQPVAFWCNPISGHNTLYWYLQNLGQGPELLIRYENEEAVDDSQLPKDRFSAERLKGVDSTLKIQPAELGDSAVYLCASSLEDREYTDTQYFGPGTRLTVL.

The J gene is TRBJ2-7, the V gene TRBV30; weak D call: TRBD1 (6 bases). CDR3 length: 13 amino acids. The V end lost 2 bases, the J end lost 6 bases, and 14 bases lay between the germline ends. Germline CDR1 GTSNPN, CDR2 SVGIG (reference sequence). In nucleotides, the CDR3 is TGTGCCTGGAGTTTAGACAGGAGCCGCGAGCAGTACTTC. Protein sequence: CAWSLDRSREQYF.

About this clone: At the DNA level, this CDR3 is encoded by other sequences in the same sample as well. J is TRBJ1-2 and V is TRBV4-3, with 8 nucleotides matching TRBD1. CDR1 and CDR2 (germline): LGHNA, YSLEER. V lost 3 bases and J lost 2; bases outside the gene matches: 2. This CDR3 spans 14 amino acids. CDR3 nucleotides: TGCGCCAGCAGCCAGGACAGGGCCAACTATGGCTACACCTTC. It yields the protein CASSQDRANYGYTF.

This clone was counted a single time. This chain connects TRBV30 to TRBJ2-3, with D possibly called TRBD1 or TRBD2 (5 bases each). With 4 bases removed from V and 2 bases from J, the gap between germline ends came to 16 bases. The CDR3 is made up of 15 amino acids. The germline CDR1 and CDR2 sequences are GTSNPN and SVGIG (reference sequence). CDR3 DNA sequence: TGTGCCTGGACCAACGTCGGGGCTCCCACAGATACGCAGTATTTT. Amino acids: CAWTNVGAPTDTQYF. The full variable domain, its missing parts supplied by reference TRBV30 and TRBJ2-3, is SQTIHQWPATLVQPVGSPLSLECTVEGTSNPNLYWYRQAAGRGLQLLFYSVGIGQISSEVPQNLSASRPQDRQFILSSKKLLLSDSGFYLCAWTNVGAPTDTQYFGPGTRLTVL.

The V gene is TRBV7-9, the J gene TRBJ1-5; perhaps TRBD1 as D (6 bases). V lost 4 bases and J 7 bases, leaving 8 bases between the germline ends. CDR1 and CDR2 (germline): SEHNR, FQNEAQ (reference sequence). CDR3 length: 12 residues. The CDR3 region has the DNA TGTGCCAGCAGCTGGGGACACCAGCCCCAGCATTTT. Its translation is CASSWGHQPQHF.

The V call is TRBV5-6, the J call TRBJ2-7; D remains ambiguous. The germline V gene encodes CDR1 SGHDT and CDR2 YYEEEE. Trimming took off 3 bases at V and 3 bases at J, with 10 bases between the two ends. This CDR3 contains 13 residues. CDR3 residues: CASSSDAYYEQYF. CDR3 nucleotides: TGTGCCAGCAGCTCTGACGCATACTACGAGCAGTACTTC. Combining the CDR3 with reference TRBV5-6 and TRBJ2-7 gives the whole variable domain DAGVTQSPTHLIKTRGQQVTLRCSPKSGHDTVSWYQQALGQGPQFIFQYYEEEERQRGNFPDRFSGHQFPNYSSELNVNALLLGDSALYLCASSSDAYYEQYFGPGTRLTVT.